This entry describes one T cell receptor beta chain. No antigen is known for it. No base qualities exist here, and no much larger clone lies one base off it. To sequence the TCRbeta CDR3 region, genomic DNA was isolated from the sorted cells. The immunoSEQ Assay was used to sequence the TCRbeta CDR3 regions. Sourced from immuneACCESS, this table was stored by TCRdb with only in-frame sequences that have V and J called. A share of the clones is absent; for the studies checked, an unresolved V gene accounts for under half, and the remainder has no known explanation. The sample table contains about 100,000 clones; only one count was recorded for less than 90% of them. Clones ranked in the top ten supply approximately 5.7% of the sample. The trial excluded patients who had a history of autoimmune disease or who were on systemic immunosuppression. Peripheral blood for TCR sequencing was drawn from every dose cohort at baseline, at cycle 4 day 1 and at cycle 7 day 1. The samples were drawn from a first-in-human, open-label, multicenter phase I dose-escalation trial of ivuxolimab. Adults with locally advanced or metastatic melanoma, renal cell, hepatocellular, or head and neck squamous cell carcinoma were enrolled in the trial. Before TCR sequencing, CD4+ T cells and CD8+ T cells from peripheral blood were sorted into separate populations.

The record originates from a study of OX40 agonist ivuxolimab in advanced cancers. For the study in its entirety: Ivuxolimab was an agonistic, fully human IgG2 monoclonal antibody directed against OX40 (CD134), a costimulatory receptor. Intravenous ivuxolimab was administered to patients every 2 weeks at six dose levels: 0.01, 0.1, 0.3, 1.5, 3 and 10 mg/kg. Of the 50 to 55 patients in dose escalation, 19 had hepatocellular carcinoma, some 15 had melanoma, 9 had renal cell carcinoma and 9 had head and neck cancer. In the dose-escalation cohort, 70% to 90% of patients were male, and the mean age was around 60 years with a range of roughly 23 to 79. Prior anti-PD-1, anti-PD-L1 or anti-CTLA-4 therapy was permitted, and about two fifths of dose-escalation patients had received checkpoint inhibitors. Partial responses occurred in three dose-escalation patients: two with cutaneous melanoma and one with hepatocellular carcinoma. Peripheral TCRbeta sequencing was intended to test whether TCR sequence diversity was altered and clonal T-cell expansion was caused by ivuxolimab. The paper covers the monotherapy dose-escalation part of the phase I ivuxolimab trial, which included N of about 56 patients.

The cysteine opens and the phenylalanine closes a CDR3 of 14 amino acids. Only the CDR3 region is kept as DNA, spanning 42 bases read in frame from base 1. From the germline V gene, CDR1 is SGHVS and CDR2 is FNYEAQ. Trimming takes 5 bases from V and 7 bases from J, and the germline ends sit 12 bases apart. What the research found in general, with its limitations: The antigen specificity of the clonally expanded peripheral T cells was not determined. At doses of 0.1 to 3.0 mg/kg, clonal expansion of both CD4+ and CD8+ T cells in blood was seen between baseline and week 6. Low levels of normalized T-cell clonal expansion were also seen in some patients who did not respond. After ivuxolimab, more expanded clones were found on average in CD8+ T cells than in CD4+ T cells. Partial responders in the 0.1-3.0 mg/kg groups had among the lowest normalized peripheral clonal expansion, especially among CD8+ T cells.

Sequencing was performed on CD4+ or CD8+ T cells sorted from blood, taken in a trial of the OX40 agonist ivuxolimab. The clonotype originates from an adult with an advanced solid tumor such as melanoma, head and neck, liver or kidney cancer. The chain is encoded by TRBV7-6 joined to TRBJ2-6; there is no confident call for the D gene. The CDR3 is CASSPGPVANVLTF. The DNA sequence is as follows: TGTGCCAGCAGCCCCGGGCCCGTAGCCAACGTCCTGACTTTC.